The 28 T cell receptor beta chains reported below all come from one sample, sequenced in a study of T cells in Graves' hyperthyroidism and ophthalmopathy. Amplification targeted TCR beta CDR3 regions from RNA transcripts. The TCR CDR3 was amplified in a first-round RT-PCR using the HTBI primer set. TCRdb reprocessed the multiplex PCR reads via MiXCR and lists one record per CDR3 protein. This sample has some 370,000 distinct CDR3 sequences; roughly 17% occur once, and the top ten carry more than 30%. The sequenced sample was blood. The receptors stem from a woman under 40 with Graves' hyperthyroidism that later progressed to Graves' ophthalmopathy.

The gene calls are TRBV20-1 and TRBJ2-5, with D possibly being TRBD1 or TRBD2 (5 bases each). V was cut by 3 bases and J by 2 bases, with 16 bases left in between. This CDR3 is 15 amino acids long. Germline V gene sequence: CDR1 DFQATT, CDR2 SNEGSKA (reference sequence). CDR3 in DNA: TGCAGTGCTAGGAGGGGCGACAGAAAACAAGAGACCCAGTACTTC. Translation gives CSARRGDRKQETQYF.

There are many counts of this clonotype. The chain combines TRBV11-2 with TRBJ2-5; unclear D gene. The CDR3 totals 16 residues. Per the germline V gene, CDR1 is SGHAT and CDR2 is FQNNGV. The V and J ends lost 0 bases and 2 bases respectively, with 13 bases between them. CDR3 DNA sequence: TGTGCCAGCAGCTTAGAATTCAACGGACCGCAAGAGACCCAGTACTTC. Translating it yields CASSLEFNGPQETQYF. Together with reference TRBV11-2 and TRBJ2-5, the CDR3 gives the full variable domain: EAGVAQSPRYKIIEKRQSVAFWCNPISGHATLYWYQQILGQGPKLLIQFQNNGVVDDSQLPKDRFSAERLKGVDSTLKIQPAKLEDSAVYLCASSLEFNGPQETQYFGPGTRLLVL.

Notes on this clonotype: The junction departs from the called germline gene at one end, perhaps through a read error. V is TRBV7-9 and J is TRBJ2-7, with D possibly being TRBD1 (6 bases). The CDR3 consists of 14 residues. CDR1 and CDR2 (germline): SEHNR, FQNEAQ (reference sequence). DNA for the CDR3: TGTGCCAACAGCTTAAAGGGGGTAGTCTTCGAGCAGTACTTC. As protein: CANSLKGVVFEQYF. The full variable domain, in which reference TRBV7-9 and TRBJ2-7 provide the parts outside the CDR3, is DTGVSQNPRHKITKRGQNVTFRCDPISEHNRLYWYRQTLGQGPEFLTYFQNEAQLEKSRLLSDRFSAERPKGSFSTLEIQRTEQGDSAMYLCANSLKGVVFEQYFGPGTRLTVT.

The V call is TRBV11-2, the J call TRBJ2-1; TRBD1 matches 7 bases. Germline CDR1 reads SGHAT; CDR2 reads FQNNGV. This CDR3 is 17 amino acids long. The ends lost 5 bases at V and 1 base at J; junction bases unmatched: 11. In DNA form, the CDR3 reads TGTGCCAGCAGCCAGGGGGAAGTGGCGGATTCCTACAATGAGCAGTTCTTC. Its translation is CASSQGEVADSYNEQFF.

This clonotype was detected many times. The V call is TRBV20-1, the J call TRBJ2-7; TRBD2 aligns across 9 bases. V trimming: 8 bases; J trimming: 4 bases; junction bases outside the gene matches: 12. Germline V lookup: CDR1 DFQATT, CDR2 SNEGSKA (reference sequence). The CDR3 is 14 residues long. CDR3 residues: CSTRPLAGKYEQYF. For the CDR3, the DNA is TGCAGTACACGCCCCCTAGCGGGAAAGTACGAGCAGTACTTC.

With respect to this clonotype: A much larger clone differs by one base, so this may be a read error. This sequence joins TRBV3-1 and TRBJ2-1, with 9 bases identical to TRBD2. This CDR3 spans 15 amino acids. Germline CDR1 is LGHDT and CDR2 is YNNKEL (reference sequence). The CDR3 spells CASSRVAGAGNEQSF. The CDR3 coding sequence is TGTGCCAGCAGCCGGGTAGCGGGAGCCGGGAATGAGCAGTCCTTC.

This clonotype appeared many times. The CDR3 DNA sequence: TGTGCCAGCAGTCGGGGCCCGGGACAGGGAACAGATACGCAGTATTTT. Its protein is CASSRGPGQGTDTQYF. The rearrangement links TRBV28 to TRBJ2-3; TRBD1 aligns across 9 bases. Germline-derived CDR1 and CDR2 are MDHEN and SYDVKM. V lost 5 bases and J lost 3; bases outside the gene matches: 9. The CDR3 runs to 16 residues.

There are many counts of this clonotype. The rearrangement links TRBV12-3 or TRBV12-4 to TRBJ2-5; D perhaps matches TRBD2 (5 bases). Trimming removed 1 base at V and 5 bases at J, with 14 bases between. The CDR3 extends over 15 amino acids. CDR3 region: CASSLVNPRGETQYF. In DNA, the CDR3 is TGTGCCAGCAGTTTAGTAAACCCTCGCGGGGAGACCCAGTACTTC.

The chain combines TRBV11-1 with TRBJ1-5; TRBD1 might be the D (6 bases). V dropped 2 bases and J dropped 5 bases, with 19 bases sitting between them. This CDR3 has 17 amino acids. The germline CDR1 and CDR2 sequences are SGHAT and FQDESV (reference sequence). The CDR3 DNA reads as TGTGCCAGCAGCTTACCTTATAGGACAGCTCAACATCAGCCCCAGCATTTT. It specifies CASSLPYRTAQHQPQHF.

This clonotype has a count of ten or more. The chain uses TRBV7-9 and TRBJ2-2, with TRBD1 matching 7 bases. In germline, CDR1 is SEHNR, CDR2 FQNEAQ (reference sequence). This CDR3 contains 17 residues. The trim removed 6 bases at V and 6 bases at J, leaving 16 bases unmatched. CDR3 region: CASRRTGSLGLAGELFF. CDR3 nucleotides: TGTGCCAGCAGGAGGACAGGCTCCTTGGGGTTAGCCGGGGAGCTGTTTTTT. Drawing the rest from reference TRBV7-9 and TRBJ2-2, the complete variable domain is DTGVSQNPRHKITKRGQNVTFRCDPISEHNRLYWYRQTLGQGPEFLTYFQNEAQLEKSRLLSDRFSAERPKGSFSTLEIQRTEQGDSAMYLCASRRTGSLGLAGELFFGEGSRLTVL.

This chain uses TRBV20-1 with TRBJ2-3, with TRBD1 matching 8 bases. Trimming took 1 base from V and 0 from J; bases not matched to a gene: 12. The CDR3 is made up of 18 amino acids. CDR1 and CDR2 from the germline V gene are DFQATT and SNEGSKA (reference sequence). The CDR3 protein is CSARVRTGTSYSTDTQYF. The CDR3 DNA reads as TGCAGTGCTAGAGTCAGGACAGGGACGTCTTATAGCACAGATACGCAGTATTTT.

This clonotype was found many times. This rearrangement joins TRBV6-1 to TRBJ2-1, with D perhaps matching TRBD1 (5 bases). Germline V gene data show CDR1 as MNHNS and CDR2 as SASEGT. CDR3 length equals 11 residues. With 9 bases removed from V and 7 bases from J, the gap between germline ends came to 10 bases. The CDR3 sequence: CASTRGNEQFF. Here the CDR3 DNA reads TGTGCCAGTACAAGGGGTAATGAGCAGTTCTTC.

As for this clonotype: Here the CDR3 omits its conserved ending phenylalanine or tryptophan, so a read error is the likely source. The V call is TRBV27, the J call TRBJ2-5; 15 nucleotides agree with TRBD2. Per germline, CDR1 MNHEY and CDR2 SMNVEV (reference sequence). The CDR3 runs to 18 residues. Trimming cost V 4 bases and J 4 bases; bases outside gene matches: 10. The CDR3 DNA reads TGTGCCAGCAGTTCCGGGACTAGCGGGAGGAGGCTCGGAGAGACCCAGTACCTC. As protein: CASSSGTSGRRLGETQYL.

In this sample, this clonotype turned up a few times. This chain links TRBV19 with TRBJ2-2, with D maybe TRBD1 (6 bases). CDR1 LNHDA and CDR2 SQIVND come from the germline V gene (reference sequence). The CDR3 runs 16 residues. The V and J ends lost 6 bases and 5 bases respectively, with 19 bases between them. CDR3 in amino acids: CASSLTPGAETGELFF. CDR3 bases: TGTGCCAGTAGCTTAACCCCAGGGGCGGAGACCGGGGAGCTGTTTTTT.

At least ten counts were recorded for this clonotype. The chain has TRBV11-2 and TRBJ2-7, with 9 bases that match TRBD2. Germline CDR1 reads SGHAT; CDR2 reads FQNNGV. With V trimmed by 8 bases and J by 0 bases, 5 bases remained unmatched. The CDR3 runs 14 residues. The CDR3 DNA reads TGTGCCAGCGGGCGGGAGGGCAGCTCCTACGAGCAGTACTTC. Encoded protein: CASGREGSSYEQYF.

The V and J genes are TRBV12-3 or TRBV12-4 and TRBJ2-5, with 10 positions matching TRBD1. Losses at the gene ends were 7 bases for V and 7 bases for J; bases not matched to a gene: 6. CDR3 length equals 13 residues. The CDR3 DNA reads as TGTGCCAGCACCTCGGACAGGGGGGGGACCCAGTACTTC. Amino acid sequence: CASTSDRGGTQYF.

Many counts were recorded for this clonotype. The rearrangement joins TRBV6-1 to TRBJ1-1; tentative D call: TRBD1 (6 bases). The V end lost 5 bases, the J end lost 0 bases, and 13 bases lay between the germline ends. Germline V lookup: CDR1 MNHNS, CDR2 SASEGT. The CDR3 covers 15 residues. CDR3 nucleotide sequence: TGTGCCAGCAGTAAAACCCAGGGGATGAACACTGAAGCTTTCTTT. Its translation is CASSKTQGMNTEAFF.

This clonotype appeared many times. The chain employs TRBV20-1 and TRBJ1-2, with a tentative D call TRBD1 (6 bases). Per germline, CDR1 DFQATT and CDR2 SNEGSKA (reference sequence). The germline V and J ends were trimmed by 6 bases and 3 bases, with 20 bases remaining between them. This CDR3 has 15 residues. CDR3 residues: CSAPPPDSAYYGYTF. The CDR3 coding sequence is TGCAGTGCCCCTCCTCCGGACAGCGCCTACTATGGCTACACCTTC.

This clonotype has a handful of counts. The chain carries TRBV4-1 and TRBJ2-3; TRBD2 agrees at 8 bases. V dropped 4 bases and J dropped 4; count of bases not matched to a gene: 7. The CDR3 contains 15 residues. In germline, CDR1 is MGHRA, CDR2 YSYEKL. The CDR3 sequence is CASSPRGGVSDTQYF. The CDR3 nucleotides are TGCGCCAGCAGCCCACGGGGGGGCGTTTCAGATACGCAGTATTTT.

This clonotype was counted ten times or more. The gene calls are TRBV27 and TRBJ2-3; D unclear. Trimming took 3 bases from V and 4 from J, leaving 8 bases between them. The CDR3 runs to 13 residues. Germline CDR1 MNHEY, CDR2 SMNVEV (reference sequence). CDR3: CASSFWQSDTQYF. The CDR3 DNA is TGTGCCAGCAGTTTCTGGCAATCAGATACGCAGTATTTT.

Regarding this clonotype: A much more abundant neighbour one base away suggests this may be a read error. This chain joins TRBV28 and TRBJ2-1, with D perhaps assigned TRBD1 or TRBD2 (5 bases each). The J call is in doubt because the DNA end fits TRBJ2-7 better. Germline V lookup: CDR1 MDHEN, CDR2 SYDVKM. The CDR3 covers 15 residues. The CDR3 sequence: CASSPSGTSYNEQYF. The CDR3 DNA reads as TGTGCCAGCAGTCCCTCCGGGACGTCCTACAATGAGCAGTACTTC.

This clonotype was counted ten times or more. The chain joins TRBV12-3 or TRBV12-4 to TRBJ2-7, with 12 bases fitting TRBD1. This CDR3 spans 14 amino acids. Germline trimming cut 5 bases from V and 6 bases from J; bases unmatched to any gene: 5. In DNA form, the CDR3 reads TGTGCCAGCAGTCTGGGACAGGGGGCGGCCGAGCAGTACTTC. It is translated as CASSLGQGAAEQYF.

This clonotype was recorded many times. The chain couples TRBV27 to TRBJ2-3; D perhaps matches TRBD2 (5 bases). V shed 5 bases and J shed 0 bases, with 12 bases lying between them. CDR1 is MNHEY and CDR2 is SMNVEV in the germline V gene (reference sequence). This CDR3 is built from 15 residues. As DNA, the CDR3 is TGTGCCAGCAGTCCAGGACTGTCTAGCACAGATACGCAGTATTTT. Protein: CASSPGLSSTDTQYF.

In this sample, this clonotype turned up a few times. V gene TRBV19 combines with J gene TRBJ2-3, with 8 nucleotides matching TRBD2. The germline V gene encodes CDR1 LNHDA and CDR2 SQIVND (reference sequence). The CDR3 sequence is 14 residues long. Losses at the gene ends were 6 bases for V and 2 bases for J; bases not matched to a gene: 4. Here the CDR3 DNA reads TGTGCCAGTAGACTAGCGGAGCTCACAGATACGCAGTATTTT. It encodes CASRLAELTDTQYF.

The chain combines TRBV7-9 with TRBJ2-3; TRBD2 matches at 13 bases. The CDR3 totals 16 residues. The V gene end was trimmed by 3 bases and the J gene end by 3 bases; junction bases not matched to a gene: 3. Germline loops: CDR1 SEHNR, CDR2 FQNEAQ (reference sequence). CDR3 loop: CASSLGLAGWTDTQYF. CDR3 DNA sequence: TGTGCCAGCAGCTTGGGACTAGCGGGATGGACAGATACGCAGTATTTT.

The CDR3 loop reads CASSPTGRMSGYTF. The CDR3 coding sequence is TGTGCCAGCAGCCCGACAGGGAGGATGAGCGGCTACACCTTC. The J gene is TRBJ1-2, the V gene TRBV9; 7 positions match TRBD1. Germline lookup yields CDR1 SGDLS and CDR2 YYNGEE. V dropped 4 bases and J dropped 8; count of bases not matched to a gene: 11. The CDR3 runs to 14 residues.

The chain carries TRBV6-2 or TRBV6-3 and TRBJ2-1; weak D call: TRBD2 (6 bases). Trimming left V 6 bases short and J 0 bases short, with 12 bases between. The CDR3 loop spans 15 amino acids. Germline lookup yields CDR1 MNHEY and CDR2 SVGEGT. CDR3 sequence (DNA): TGTGCCAGCAGCCTTAGCGGTATCTCCTACAATGAGCAGTTCTTC. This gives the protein CASSLSGISYNEQFF.

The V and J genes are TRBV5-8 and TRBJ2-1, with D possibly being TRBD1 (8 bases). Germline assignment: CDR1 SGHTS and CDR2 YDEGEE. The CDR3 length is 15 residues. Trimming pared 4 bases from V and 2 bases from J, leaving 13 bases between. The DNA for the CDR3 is TGTGCCAGCAGCGGACAGGGAGGGCCCTACAATGAGCAGTTCTTC. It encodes CASSGQGGPYNEQFF.